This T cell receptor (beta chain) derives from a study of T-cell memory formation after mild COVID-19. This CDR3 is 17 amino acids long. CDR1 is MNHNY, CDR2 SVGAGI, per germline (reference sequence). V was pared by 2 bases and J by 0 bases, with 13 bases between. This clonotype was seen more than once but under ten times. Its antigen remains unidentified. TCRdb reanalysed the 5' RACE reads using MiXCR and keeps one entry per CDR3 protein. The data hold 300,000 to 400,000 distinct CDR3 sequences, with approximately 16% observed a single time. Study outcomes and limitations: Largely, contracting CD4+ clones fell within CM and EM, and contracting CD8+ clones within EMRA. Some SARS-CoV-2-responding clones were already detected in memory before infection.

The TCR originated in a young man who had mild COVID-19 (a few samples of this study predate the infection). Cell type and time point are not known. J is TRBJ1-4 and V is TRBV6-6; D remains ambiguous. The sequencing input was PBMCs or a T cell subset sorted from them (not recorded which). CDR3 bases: TGTGCCAGCAGTTACCCCTATAGCGGAGCAACTAATGAAAAACTGTTTTTT. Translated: CASSYPYSGATNEKLFF.